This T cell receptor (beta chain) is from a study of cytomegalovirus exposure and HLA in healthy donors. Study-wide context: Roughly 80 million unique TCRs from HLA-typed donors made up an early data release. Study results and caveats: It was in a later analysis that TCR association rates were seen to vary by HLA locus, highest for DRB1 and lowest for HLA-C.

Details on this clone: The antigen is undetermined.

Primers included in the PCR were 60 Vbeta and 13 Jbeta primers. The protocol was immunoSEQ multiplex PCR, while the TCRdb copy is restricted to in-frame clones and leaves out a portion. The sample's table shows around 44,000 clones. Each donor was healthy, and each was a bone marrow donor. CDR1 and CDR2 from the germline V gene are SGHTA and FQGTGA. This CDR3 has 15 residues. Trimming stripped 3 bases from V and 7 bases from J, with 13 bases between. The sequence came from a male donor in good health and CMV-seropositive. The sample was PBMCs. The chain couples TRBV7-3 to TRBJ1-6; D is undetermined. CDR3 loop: CASSFRGGSNSPLHF. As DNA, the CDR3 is TGTGCCAGCAGCTTTCGGGGTGGAAGCAATTCACCCCTCCACTTT.